The 5 T cell receptor beta chains reported below all come from one sample, sequenced in a study of T-cell memory formation after mild COVID-19. In TCRdb, the 5' RACE reads were re-called with MiXCR into one record per CDR3 protein. The sample holds about 130,000 distinct CDR3 sequences; approximately 5.9% are singletons and the top ten take about 2.2%. The specimen sequenced was PBMCs or a T cell subset sorted from them (not recorded which). These receptors came from an adult woman who had mild COVID-19 (a few samples of this study predate the infection). Cell type and time point are not known.

This clonotype showed up many times. V gene TRBV20-1 combines with J gene TRBJ1-5; D not certain. Germline V CDR1 and CDR2: DFQATT, SNEGSKA (reference sequence). The CDR3 runs 12 residues. Trimming pared 2 bases from V and 1 base from J, leaving 3 bases between. CDR3 coding DNA: TGCAGTGCTAGACAGAGCAATCAGCCCCAGCATTTT. Translating gives CSARQSNQPQHF.

This clonotype has just a few counts. The chain combines TRBV7-2 with TRBJ2-1; no firm D call. V lost 6 bases to trimming and J lost 8 bases, with 8 bases between them. Germline V gives CDR1 SGHTA, CDR2 FQGNSA. This CDR3 has 11 amino acids. CDR3 region: CASSRADEQFF. CDR3 nucleotides: TGTGCCAGCAGTCGGGCGGATGAGCAGTTCTTC.

The chain employs TRBV25-1 and TRBJ1-2; no definite D call. V gave up 3 bases and J gave up 2 bases, with 7 bases separating them. The CDR3 contains 13 residues. CDR1 and CDR2 (germline): MGHDK, SYGVNS. The CDR3 DNA follows: TGTGCCAGCAGTGATTACCCGAACTATGGCTACACCTTC. Translation: CASSDYPNYGYTF.

This clonotype was seen more than once but under ten times. The chain is built from TRBV29-1 and TRBJ2-7; a possible D gene is TRBD1 (6 bases). This CDR3 spans 15 amino acids. V was clipped by 1 base and J by 0 bases, with 13 bases between them. Germline values: CDR1 SQVTM, CDR2 ANQGSEA. CDR3 region: CSVEAGTRSSYEQYF. Written as DNA, the CDR3 is TGCAGCGTTGAAGCAGGGACACGGAGCTCCTACGAGCAGTACTTC.

The chain recombines TRBV4-1 with TRBJ1-1; D may be TRBD1 (6 bases). CDR3 length: 14 residues. V lost 2 bases, J lost 5 bases, and 12 bases lay in between. Germline values: CDR1 MGHRA, CDR2 YSYEKL. CDR3 sequence (DNA): TGCGCCAGCAGCCAAAGGGGGGCAGGGACTGAAGCTTTCTTT. It codes for CASSQRGAGTEAFF.